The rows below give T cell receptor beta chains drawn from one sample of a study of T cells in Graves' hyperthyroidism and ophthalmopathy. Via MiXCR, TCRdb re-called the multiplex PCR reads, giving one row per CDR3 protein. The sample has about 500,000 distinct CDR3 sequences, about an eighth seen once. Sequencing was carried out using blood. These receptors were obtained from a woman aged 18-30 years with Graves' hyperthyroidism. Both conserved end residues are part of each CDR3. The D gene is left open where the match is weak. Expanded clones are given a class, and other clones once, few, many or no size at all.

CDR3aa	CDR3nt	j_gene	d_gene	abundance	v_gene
CASSLWAVDNEQFF	TGTGCCAGCAGTTTATGGGCGGTGGACAATGAGCAGTTCTTC	TRBJ2-1	-	many	TRBV27
CASNLAGGATDTQYF	TGTGCCAGCAACCTAGCGGGAGGGGCGACAGATACGCAGTATTTT	TRBJ2-3	TRBD2	many	TRBV2
CASSTPGQANNEQFF	TGTGCCAGCAGTACTCCGGGACAGGCCAACAATGAGCAGTTCTTC	TRBJ2-1	TRBD1	many	TRBV3-1
CASSPLGQTYYGYTF	TGTGCCAGCAGCCCCCTCGGACAGACCTACTATGGCTACACCTTC	TRBJ1-2	-	many	TRBV14
CASSLLGQGLYEQYF	TGTGCCAGCAGCCTCCTCGGACAGGGTCTCTACGAGCAGTACTTC	TRBJ2-7	TRBD1	many	TRBV6-1
CASSRGGGAFF	TGTGCCAGCAGCCGCGGGGGGGGGGCTTTCTTT	TRBJ1-1	-	many	TRBV12-3/TRBV12-4
CASSEYRGRPGAFF	TGTGCCAGCAGTGAATATAGAGGCAGGCCGGGAGCTTTCTTT	TRBJ1-1	-	few	TRBV25-1
CASSLLPGTEAFF	TGTGCCAGCAGCTTATTGCCGGGCACTGAAGCTTTCTTT	TRBJ1-1	-	-	TRBV11-3
CASSKSGGRANEQFF	TGTGCCAGTAGTAAGAGTGGCGGGAGGGCCAATGAGCAGTTCTTC	TRBJ2-1	TRBD2	many	TRBV19
CASSHTEDPTLLDEQFF	TGTGCCAGCAGCCACACCGAGGACCCGACCCTTTTGGATGAGCAGTTCTTC	TRBJ2-1	-	few	TRBV7-3
CSARAAGLHEQFF	TGCAGTGCTAGAGCTGCGGGACTGCATGAGCAGTTCTTC	TRBJ2-1	-	many	TRBV20-1
CASSPQISYEQYF	TGTGCCAGCAGCCCACAGATCTCCTACGAGCAGTACTTC	TRBJ2-7	-	many	TRBV3-1
CASSTGQEAYGYTF	TGTGCCAGCAGCACAGGACAAGAGGCCTATGGCTACACCTTC	TRBJ1-2	-	-	TRBV7-6
CASSGDRFEKLFF	TGCGCCAGCAGCGGCGACAGATTCGAAAAACTGTTTTTT	TRBJ1-4	-	few	TRBV5-1
CASSLASLFRELTTSTDTQYF	TGTGCCAGCAGCTTAGCAAGCCTTTTTCGGGAGCTAACTACTAGCACAGATACGCAGTATTTT	TRBJ2-3	-	many	TRBV7-8
CASSLTGDYDTEAFF	TGTGCCAGCAGCTTGACAGGGGACTACGACACTGAAGCTTTCTTT	TRBJ1-1	TRBD1	-	TRBV7-6
CASGRQGAGELFF	TGCGCCAGCGGGAGACAGGGGGCCGGGGAGCTGTTTTTT	TRBJ2-2	TRBD1	many	TRBV5-1